A single sample gave rise to the 16 T cell receptor beta chains below, sequenced in a study of blood T cell repertoires in COVID-19. The data were produced by immunoSEQ multiplex PCR, yet TCRdb's version contains in-frame clones alone and is incomplete. The sample consists of fewer than 75,000 clones, about nine tenths of them appearing once. Material: peripheral blood. The receptor set was obtained from a man in his 60s with acute or convalescent COVID-19.

The chain joins TRBV20-1 to TRBJ1-5; the match to TRBD1 covers 9 bases. Germline V gives CDR1 DFQATT, CDR2 SNEGSKA (reference sequence). The CDR3 consists of 14 residues. Losses at the gene ends were 6 bases for V and 7 bases for J; bases not matched to a gene: 10. CDR3 sequence reads: CSASYRGREQPQHF. The DNA for the CDR3 is TGCAGTGCGAGTTACAGGGGGCGGGAACAGCCCCAGCATTTT.

The V and J genes are TRBV5-1 and TRBJ1-1; 7 bases are shared with TRBD1. Germline V gene data show CDR1 as SGHRS and CDR2 as YFSETQ. V dropped 0 bases and J dropped 3; count of bases not matched to a gene: 5. The CDR3 sequence is 15 residues long. Written as DNA, the CDR3 is TGCGCCAGCAGCTTGGTCCAGGGGGTGGACACTGAAGCTTTCTTT. This translates into CASSLVQGVDTEAFF.

The CDR3 sequence: CASSGGLAGTNTDTQYF. CDR3 coding DNA: TGTGCCAGCTCAGGAGGACTAGCGGGGACTAACACAGATACGCAGTATTTT. The chain combines TRBV18 with TRBJ2-3; 12 bases map to TRBD2. Germline V gives CDR1 KGHSH, CDR2 LQKENI. CDR3 length: 17 residues. Trimming removed 5 bases from V and 2 bases from J; junction bases left unmatched: 8.

The chain couples TRBV9 to TRBJ1-2; 12 positions agree with TRBD1. V trimming: 3 bases; J trimming: 5 bases; junction bases outside the gene matches: 11. CDR3 length: 17 residues. Per the germline V gene, CDR1 is SGDLS and CDR2 is YYNGEE. The CDR3 region has the DNA TGTGCCAGCAGCGGTTGGGACAGGGGGCGTAGGGGATATGGCTACACCTTC. It codes for CASSGWDRGRRGYGYTF.

CDR3 loop: CSASGGGQQYF. DNA for the CDR3: TGCAGTGCTAGCGGGGGGGGGCAGCAGTACTTC. The V gene is TRBV20-1, the J gene TRBJ2-7, with 8 bases fitting TRBD2. CDR3 size: 11 residues. CDR1 is DFQATT, CDR2 SNEGSKA, per germline (reference sequence). With V trimmed by 3 bases and J by 8 bases, 3 bases remained unmatched.

The V call is TRBV9, the J call TRBJ1-6, with 9 positions matching TRBD1. CDR1 is SGDLS and CDR2 is YYNGEE in the germline V gene. Unmatched junction bases numbered 5, after V lost 3 bases and J lost 7 bases. CDR3 length equals 15 residues. The CDR3: CASSAGQGWNSPLHF. The CDR3 nucleotides are TGTGCCAGCAGCGCAGGACAGGGGTGGAATTCACCCCTCCACTTT.

V usage is TRBV5-1 and J usage is TRBJ1-2; D unclear. Germline V gene lookup returns CDR1 SGHRS and CDR2 YFSETQ. This CDR3 region has 13 residues. V dropped 4 bases and J dropped 4 bases, with 11 bases sitting between them. The CDR3 nucleotides read TGCGCCAGCAGCGTTGGGCTCAGCTATGGCTACACCTTC. As protein: CASSVGLSYGYTF.

The chain joins TRBV2 to TRBJ2-1; no reliable D call. V was clipped by 2 bases and J by 0 bases, with 11 bases between them. In germline, CDR1 is SNHLY, CDR2 FYNNEI. The CDR3 runs to 16 residues. The CDR3 spells CASSERGSSSYNEQFF. CDR3 DNA sequence: TGTGCCAGCAGTGAAAGAGGTTCTAGCTCCTACAATGAGCAGTTCTTC. The variable domain in full, completed from reference TRBV2 and TRBJ2-1, reads EPEVTQTPSHQVTQMGQEVILRCVPISNHLYFYWYRQILGQKVEFLVSFYNNEISEKSEIFDDQFSVERPDGSNFTLKIRSTKLEDSAMYFCASSERGSSSYNEQFFGPGTRLTVL.

This chain joins TRBV24-1 and TRBJ1-5; TRBD1 agrees at 9 bases. CDR1 is KGHDR, CDR2 SFDVKD, per germline. V gave up 4 bases and J gave up 4 bases; unmatched junction bases: 10. The CDR3 consists of 17 residues. The DNA of the CDR3 is TGTGCCACCAGTGACCACAAGGGACAGGGTCGGAATCAGCCCCAGCATTTT. Amino acids: CATSDHKGQGRNQPQHF.

The chain is built from TRBV7-2 and TRBJ2-1; 10 nucleotides match TRBD1. In germline, CDR1 is SGHTA, CDR2 FQGNSA. The J segment lost 8 bases and the V segment lost 6 bases, leaving 10 bases of the junction unmatched. The CDR3 totals 15 residues. Here the CDR3 DNA reads TGTGCCAGCAGTTACTCGACAGGGGGCTGGTATGAGCAGTTCTTC. It codes for CASSYSTGGWYEQFF.

The chain joins TRBV12-3 or TRBV12-4 to TRBJ1-2; D gene uncertain. Trimming pared 6 bases from V and 0 bases from J, leaving 5 bases between. This CDR3 has 12 residues. This chain's CDR3 is CASRDSNYGYTF. The CDR3 DNA reads as TGTGCCAGCAGAGACTCTAACTATGGCTACACCTTC.

This sequence joins TRBV5-1 and TRBJ1-2; D unresolved. CDR3 length equals 13 residues. The ends were cut back, 4 bases at V and 0 bases at J, with 7 bases in the middle. Germline assignment: CDR1 SGHRS and CDR2 YFSETQ. The CDR3 here is CASSLDSNYGYTF. CDR3 DNA sequence: TGCGCCAGCAGCCTAGATTCTAACTATGGCTACACCTTC.

This sequence joins TRBV10-3 and TRBJ1-5; D uncertain. The germline gives CDR1 ENHRY, CDR2 SYGVKD. The CDR3 contains 15 residues. Between the trimmed V and J ends, which lost 0 bases and 3 bases, there was a span of 9 bases. The CDR3: CAISESEGYNQPQHF. CDR3 DNA: TGTGCCATCAGTGAGTCGGAGGGCTACAATCAGCCCCAGCATTTT.

To note about this clone: Other nucleotide sequences in the sample specify the same CDR3. CDR3 region: CASSLVGRENTEAFF. CDR3 sequence (DNA): TGTGCCAGCAGCTTAGTTGGCAGGGAAAACACTGAAGCTTTCTTT. The V and J genes are TRBV7-9 and TRBJ1-1; D may be TRBD1 (5 bases). Trimming took 1 base from V and 2 from J, leaving 11 bases between them. From germline, CDR1 is SEHNR and CDR2 FQNEAQ (reference sequence). This CDR3 contains 15 residues.

The chain carries TRBV18 and TRBJ1-1; 9 bases line up with TRBD1. V was clipped by 1 base and J by 1 base; unmatched bases: 4. Germline CDR1 KGHSH, CDR2 LQKENI. The CDR3 length is 16 residues. CDR3 residues: CASSPRAGQGNTEAFF. CDR3 in DNA: TGTGCCAGCTCACCACGGGCGGGACAGGGGAACACTGAAGCTTTCTTT.

The J gene is TRBJ1-2, the V gene TRBV5-4, with 11 bases fitting TRBD1. This CDR3 is built from 17 residues. Germline V gene sequence: CDR1 SGHNT, CDR2 YYREEE (reference sequence). J gave up 6 bases and V 2 bases, and 12 bases lay outside the gene matches. CDR3 protein: CASSFGVRTGGDDGYTF. In nucleotides, the CDR3 is TGTGCCAGCAGCTTTGGCGTCAGGACAGGGGGCGACGATGGCTACACCTTC. Using reference TRBV5-4 and TRBJ1-2 for the parts outside the CDR3, the full variable domain is ETGVTQSPTHLIKTRGQQVTLRCSSQSGHNTVSWYQQALGQGPQFIFQYYREEENGRGNFPPRFSGLQFPNYSSELNVNALELDDSALYLCASSFGVRTGGDDGYTFGSGTRLTVV.